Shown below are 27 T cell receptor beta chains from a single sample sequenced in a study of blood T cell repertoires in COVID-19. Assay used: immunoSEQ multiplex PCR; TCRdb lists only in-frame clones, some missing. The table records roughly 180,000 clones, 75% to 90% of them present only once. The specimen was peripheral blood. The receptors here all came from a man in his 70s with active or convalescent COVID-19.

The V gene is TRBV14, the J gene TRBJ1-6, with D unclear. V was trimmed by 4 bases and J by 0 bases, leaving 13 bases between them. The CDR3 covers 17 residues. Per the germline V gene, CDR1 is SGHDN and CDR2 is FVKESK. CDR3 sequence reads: CASSPTDLSSYNSPLHF. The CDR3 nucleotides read TGTGCCAGCAGCCCGACTGACCTGAGCTCCTATAATTCACCCCTCCACTTT.

DNA of the CDR3: TGCGCCAGCAGCTTAGGAGTAGCGGGGGGAGAGACCCAGTACTTC. Its protein product is CASSLGVAGGETQYF. The chain is built from TRBV5-1 and TRBJ2-5, with 10 bases lining up with TRBD2. Germline V gene sequence: CDR1 SGHRS, CDR2 YFSETQ. The CDR3 length is 15 residues. Losses at the gene ends were 2 bases for V and 4 bases for J; bases not matched to a gene: 5.

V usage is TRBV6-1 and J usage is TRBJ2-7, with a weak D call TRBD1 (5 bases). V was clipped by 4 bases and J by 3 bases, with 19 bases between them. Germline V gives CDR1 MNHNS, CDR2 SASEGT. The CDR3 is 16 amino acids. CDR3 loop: CASSATGQLLLYEQYF. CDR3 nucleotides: TGTGCCAGCAGTGCAACAGGACAACTTCTTCTCTACGAGCAGTACTTC.

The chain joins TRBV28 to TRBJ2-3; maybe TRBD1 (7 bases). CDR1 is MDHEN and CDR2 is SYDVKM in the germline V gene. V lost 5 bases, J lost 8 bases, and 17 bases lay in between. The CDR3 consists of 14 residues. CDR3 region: CASSTMEGAGTQYF. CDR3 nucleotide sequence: TGTGCCAGCAGTACTATGGAGGGGGCAGGTACGCAGTATTTT.

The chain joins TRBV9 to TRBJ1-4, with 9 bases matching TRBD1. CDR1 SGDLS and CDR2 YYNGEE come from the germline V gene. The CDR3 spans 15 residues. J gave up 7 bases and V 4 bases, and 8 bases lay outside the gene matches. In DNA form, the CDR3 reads TGTGCCAGCAGCAAACGGGACAGGGTTGGTGAAAAACTGTTTTTT. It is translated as CASSKRDRVGEKLFF.

The CDR3 region is CASSWGGYSNQPQHF. The DNA of the CDR3 is TGTGCCAGCAGCTGGGGAGGGTATAGCAATCAGCCCCAGCATTTT. This chain uses TRBV5-5 with TRBJ1-5; unclear D gene. V lost 3 bases, J lost 0 bases, and 10 bases lay in between. CDR1 is SGHKS and CDR2 is YYEKEE in the germline V gene (reference sequence). CDR3 length: 15 amino acids.

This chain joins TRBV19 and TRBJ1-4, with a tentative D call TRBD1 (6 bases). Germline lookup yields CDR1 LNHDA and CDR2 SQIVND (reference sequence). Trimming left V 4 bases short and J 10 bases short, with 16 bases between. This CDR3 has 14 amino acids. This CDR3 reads CASSNRDLGGKLFF. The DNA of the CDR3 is TGTGCCAGTAGTAACAGGGACCTCGGTGGAAAACTGTTTTTT.

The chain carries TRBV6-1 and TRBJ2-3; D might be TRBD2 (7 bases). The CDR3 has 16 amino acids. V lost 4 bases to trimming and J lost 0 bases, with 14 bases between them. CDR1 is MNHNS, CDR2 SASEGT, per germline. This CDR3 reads CASSARRGGSTDTQYF. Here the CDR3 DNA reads TGTGCCAGCAGTGCAAGGAGGGGGGGTAGCACAGATACGCAGTATTTT.

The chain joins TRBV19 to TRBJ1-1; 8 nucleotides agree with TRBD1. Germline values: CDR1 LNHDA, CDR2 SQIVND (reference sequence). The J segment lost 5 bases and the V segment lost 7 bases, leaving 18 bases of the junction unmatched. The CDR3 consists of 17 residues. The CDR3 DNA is TGTGCCAGTATCCTCCCGACCAGGGGGCTTCAAGGGACTGAAGCTTTCTTT. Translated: CASILPTRGLQGTEAFF.

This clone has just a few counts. Here the CDR3 reads CASSQPRGEVYTF. In DNA, the CDR3 is TGTGCCAGCAGCCAACCTCGGGGGGAGGTTTACACCTTC. V gene TRBV5-4 combines with J gene TRBJ1-2, with a weak D call TRBD1 (5 bases). Germline V CDR1 and CDR2: SGHNT, YYREEE (reference sequence). The CDR3 spans 13 residues. Trimming stripped 4 bases from V and 11 bases from J, with 18 bases between.

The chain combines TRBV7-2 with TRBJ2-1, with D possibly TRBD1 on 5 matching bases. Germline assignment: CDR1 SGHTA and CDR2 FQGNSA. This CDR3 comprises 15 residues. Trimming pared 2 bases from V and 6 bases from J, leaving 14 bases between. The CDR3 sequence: CASSLSTAGGNEQFF. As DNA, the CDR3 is TGTGCCAGCAGCTTATCGACAGCCGGTGGCAATGAGCAGTTCTTC.

The CDR3 nucleotides read TGTGCCACACCGGGACTTTACAACAATGAGCAGTTCTTC. Encoded protein: CATPGLYNNEQFF. The chain combines TRBV5-4 with TRBJ2-1; tentative D call: TRBD2 (6 bases). The germline V gene encodes CDR1 SGHNT and CDR2 YYREEE (reference sequence). The CDR3 has 13 amino acids. Trimming removed 9 bases at V and 5 bases at J, with 15 bases between.

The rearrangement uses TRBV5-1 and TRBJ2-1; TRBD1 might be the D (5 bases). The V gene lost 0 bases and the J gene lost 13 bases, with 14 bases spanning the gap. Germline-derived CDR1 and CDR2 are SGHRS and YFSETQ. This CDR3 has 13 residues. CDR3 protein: CASSLAPDIKQFF. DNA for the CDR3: TGCGCCAGCAGCTTGGCCCCGGACATAAAACAGTTCTTC.

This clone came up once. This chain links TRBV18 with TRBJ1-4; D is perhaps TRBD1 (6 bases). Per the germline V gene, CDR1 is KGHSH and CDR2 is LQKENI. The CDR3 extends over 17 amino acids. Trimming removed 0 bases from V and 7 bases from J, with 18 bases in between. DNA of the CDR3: TGTGCCAGCTCACCACCGGACAGCGGCGGATTAGGTGAAAAACTGTTTTTT. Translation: CASSPPDSGGLGEKLFF.

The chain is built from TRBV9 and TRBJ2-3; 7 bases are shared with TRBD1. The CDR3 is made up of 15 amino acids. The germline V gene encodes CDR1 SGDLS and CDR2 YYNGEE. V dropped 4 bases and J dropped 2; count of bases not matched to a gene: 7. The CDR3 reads CASSFGTAYTDTQYF. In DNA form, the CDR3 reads TGTGCCAGCAGCTTCGGGACAGCATACACAGATACGCAGTATTTT.

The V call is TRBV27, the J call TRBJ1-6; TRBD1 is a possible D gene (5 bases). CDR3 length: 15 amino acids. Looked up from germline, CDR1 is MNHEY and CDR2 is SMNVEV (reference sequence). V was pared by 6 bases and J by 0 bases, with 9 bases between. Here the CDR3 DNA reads TGTGCCAGCAGCCTGGGGGGCTCCTATAATTCACCCCTCCACTTT. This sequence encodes CASSLGGSYNSPLHF.

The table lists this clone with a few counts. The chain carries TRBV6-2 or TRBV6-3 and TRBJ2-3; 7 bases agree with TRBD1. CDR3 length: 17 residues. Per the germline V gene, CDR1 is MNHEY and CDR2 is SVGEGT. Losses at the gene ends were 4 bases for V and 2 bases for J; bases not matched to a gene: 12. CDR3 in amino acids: CASSLDRDRDFTDTQYF. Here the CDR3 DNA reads TGTGCCAGCAGTTTGGACCGGGACAGAGATTTCACAGATACGCAGTATTTT.

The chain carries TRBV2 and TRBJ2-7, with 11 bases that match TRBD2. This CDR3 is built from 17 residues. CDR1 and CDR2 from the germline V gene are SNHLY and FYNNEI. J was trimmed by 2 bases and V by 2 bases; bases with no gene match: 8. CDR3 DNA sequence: TGTGCCAGCAGTGAATTAACTAGCGGGGGCTGGACCTACGAGCAGTACTTC. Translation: CASSELTSGGWTYEQYF.

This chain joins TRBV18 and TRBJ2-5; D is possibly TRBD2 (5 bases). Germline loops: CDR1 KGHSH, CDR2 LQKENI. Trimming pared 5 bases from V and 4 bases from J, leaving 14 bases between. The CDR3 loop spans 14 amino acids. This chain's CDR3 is CASSAPSEGETQYF. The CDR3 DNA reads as TGTGCCAGCTCAGCCCCCTCTGAGGGAGAGACCCAGTACTTC.

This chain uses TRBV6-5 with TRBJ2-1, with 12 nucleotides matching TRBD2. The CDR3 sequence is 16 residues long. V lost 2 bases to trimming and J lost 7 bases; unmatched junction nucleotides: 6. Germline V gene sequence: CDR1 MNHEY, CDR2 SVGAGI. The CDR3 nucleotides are TGTGCCAGCAGTTACCCTAGCGGGGGGGGTGGGAATGAGCAGTTCTTC. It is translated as CASSYPSGGGGNEQFF.

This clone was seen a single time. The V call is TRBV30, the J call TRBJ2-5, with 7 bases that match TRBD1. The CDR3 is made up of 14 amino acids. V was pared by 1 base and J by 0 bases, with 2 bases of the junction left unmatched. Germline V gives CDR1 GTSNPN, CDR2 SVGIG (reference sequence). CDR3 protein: CAWSGTGYQETQYF. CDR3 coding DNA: TGTGCCTGGAGTGGGACAGGCTACCAAGAGACCCAGTACTTC.

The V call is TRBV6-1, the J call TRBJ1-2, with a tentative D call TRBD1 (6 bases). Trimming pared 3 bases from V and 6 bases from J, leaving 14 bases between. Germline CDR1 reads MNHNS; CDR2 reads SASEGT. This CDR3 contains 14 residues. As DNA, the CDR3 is TGTGCCAGCAGTGAGGCAGGGGCGAGGGATGGCTACACCTTC. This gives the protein CASSEAGARDGYTF.

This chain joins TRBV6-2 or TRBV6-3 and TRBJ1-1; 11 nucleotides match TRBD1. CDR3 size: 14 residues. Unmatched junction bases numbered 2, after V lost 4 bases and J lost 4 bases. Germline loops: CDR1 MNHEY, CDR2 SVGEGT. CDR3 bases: TGTGCCAGCAGTTGGGGGACAGGGGGCACTGAAGCTTTCTTT. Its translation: CASSWGTGGTEAFF.

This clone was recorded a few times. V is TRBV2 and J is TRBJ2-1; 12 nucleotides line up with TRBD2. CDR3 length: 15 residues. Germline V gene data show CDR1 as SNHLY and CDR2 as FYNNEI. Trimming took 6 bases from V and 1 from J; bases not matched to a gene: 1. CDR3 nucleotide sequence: TGTGCCAGCAGCGGACTAGCGGGGTCCTACAATGAGCAGTTCTTC. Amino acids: CASSGLAGSYNEQFF.

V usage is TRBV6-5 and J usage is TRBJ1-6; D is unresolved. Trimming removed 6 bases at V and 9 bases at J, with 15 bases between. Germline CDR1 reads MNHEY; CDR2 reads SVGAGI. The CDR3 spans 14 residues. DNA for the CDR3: TGTGCCAGCAGCCAGCGGTCCACCGGTTCACCCCTCCACTTT. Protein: CASSQRSTGSPLHF.

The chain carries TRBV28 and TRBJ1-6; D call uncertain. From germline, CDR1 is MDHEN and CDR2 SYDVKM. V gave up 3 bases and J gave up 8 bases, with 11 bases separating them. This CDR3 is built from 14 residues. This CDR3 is CASSFRLKDSPLHF. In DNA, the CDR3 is TGTGCCAGCAGTTTCAGACTGAAGGATTCACCCCTCCACTTT.

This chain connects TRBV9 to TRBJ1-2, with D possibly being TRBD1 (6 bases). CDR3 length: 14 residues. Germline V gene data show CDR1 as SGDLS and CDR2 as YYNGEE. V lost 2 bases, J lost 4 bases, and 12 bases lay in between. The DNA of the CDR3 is TGTGCCAGCAGCGTCCAGGGACACATCTATGGCTACACCTTC. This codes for CASSVQGHIYGYTF.